The 5 T cell receptor beta chains reported below all come from one sample, sequenced in a study of immune evolution from preneoplasia to lung adenocarcinoma. Produced via immunoSEQ multiplex PCR; TCRdb's table is partial and in-frame only. The sample includes roughly 6,700 clones, around four fifths of them seen just once. The sequenced sample was FFPE lung adenocarcinoma in situ tissue. Receptors originate from a donor older than 65 with lung adenocarcinoma.

The chain uses TRBV9 and TRBJ2-2; D uncertain. The germline V and J ends were trimmed by 5 bases and 0 bases, with 11 bases remaining between them. Per germline, CDR1 SGDLS and CDR2 YYNGEE. This CDR3 contains 15 residues. The CDR3 coding sequence is TGTGCCAGCAGTGCGGTGGTCACGAACACCGGGGAGCTGTTTTTT. Its protein product is CASSAVVTNTGELFF.

CDR3 coding DNA: TGCGCCAGCAGCCAAGACGATTCCCCCAACTCTGGAAACACCATATATTTT. This codes for CASSQDDSPNSGNTIYF. V is TRBV4-1 and J is TRBJ1-3; D not certain. Germline V gene sequence: CDR1 MGHRA, CDR2 YSYEKL. The V end was cut by 0 bases, the J end by 0 bases, with 12 bases between. The CDR3 runs 17 residues.

This clone was seen once. Mismatch with germline at one junction end may stem from a read error. The chain uses TRBV18 and TRBJ2-7, with TRBD2 identical over 9 bases. Looked up from germline, CDR1 is KGHSH and CDR2 is LQKENI. There are 15 residues in the CDR3. The CDR3 bases are TGTGCCAGCTCACCACCCGGACTAGCGCCTTACGAACAGTACTTC. Its protein is CASSPPGLAPYEQYF.

The gene calls are TRBV11-3 and TRBJ1-4; 10 nucleotides line up with TRBD1. In germline, CDR1 is SGHNT, CDR2 YENEEA. Losses at the gene ends were 4 bases for V and 8 bases for J; bases not matched to a gene: 4. The CDR3 has 14 amino acids. The CDR3 nucleotides read TGTGCCAGCAGCTCTGGGACAGGGGACGAAAAACTGTTTTTT. Translated: CASSSGTGDEKLFF.

The gene calls are TRBV14 and TRBJ2-7; D could derive from TRBD1 or TRBD2 (6 bases each). CDR1 is SGHDN and CDR2 is FVKESK in the germline V gene. Between the trimmed V and J ends, which lost 0 bases and 7 bases, there was a span of 16 bases. The CDR3 sequence is 15 residues long. CDR3 amino acids: CASSQDARGRREQYF. In nucleotides, the CDR3 is TGTGCCAGCAGCCAAGATGCTCGGGGGCGCAGGGAGCAGTACTTC.